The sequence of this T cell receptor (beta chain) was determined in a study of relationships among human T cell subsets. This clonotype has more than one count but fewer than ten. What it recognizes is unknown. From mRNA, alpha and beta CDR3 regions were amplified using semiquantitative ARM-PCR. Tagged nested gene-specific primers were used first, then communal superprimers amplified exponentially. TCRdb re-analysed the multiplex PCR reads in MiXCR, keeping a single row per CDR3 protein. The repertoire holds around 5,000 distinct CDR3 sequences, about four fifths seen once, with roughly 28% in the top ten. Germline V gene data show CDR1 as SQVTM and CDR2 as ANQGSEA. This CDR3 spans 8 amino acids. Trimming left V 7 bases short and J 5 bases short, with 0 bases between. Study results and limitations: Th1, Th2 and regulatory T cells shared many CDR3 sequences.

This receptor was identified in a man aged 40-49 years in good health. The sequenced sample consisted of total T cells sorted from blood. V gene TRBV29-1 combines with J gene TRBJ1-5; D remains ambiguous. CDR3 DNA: TGCAGCGATCAGCCCCAGCATTTT. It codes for CSDQPQHF.